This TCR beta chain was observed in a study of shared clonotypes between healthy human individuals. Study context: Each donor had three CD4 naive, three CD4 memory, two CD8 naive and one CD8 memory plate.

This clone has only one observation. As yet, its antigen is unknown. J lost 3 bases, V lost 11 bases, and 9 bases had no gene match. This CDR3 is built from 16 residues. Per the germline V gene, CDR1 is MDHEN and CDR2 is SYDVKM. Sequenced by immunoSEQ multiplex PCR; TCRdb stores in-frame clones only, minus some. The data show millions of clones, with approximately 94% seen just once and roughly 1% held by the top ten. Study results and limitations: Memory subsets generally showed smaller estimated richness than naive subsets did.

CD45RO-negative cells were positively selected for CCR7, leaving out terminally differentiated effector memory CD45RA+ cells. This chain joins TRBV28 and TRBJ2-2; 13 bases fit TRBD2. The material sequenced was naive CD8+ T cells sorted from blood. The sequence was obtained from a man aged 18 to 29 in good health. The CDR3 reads CARTSGGAKDTGELFF. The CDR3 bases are TGTGCCCGAACTAGCGGGGGGGCCAAGGACACCGGGGAGCTGTTTTTT.